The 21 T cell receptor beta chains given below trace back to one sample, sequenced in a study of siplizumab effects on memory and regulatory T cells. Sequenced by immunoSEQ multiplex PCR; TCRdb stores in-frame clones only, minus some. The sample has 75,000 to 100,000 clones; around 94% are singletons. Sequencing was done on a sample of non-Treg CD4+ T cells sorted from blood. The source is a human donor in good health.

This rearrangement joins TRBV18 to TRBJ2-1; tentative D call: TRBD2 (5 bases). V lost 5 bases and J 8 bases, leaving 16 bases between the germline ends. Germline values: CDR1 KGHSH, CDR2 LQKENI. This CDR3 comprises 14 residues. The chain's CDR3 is CASSINGLNDEQFF. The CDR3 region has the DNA TGTGCCAGCTCAATTAACGGACTGAATGATGAGCAGTTCTTC.

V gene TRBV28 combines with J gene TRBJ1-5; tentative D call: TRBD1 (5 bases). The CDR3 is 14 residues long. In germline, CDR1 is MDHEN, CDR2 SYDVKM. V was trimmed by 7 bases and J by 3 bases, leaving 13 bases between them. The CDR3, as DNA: TGTGCCAGCACCCGGCCACAGGACAATCAGCCCCAGCATTTT. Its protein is CASTRPQDNQPQHF. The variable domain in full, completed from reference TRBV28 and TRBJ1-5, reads DVKVTQSSRYLVKRTGEKVFLECVQDMDHENMFWYRQDPGLGLRLIYFSYDVKMKEKGDIPEGYSVSREKKERFSLILESASTNQTSMYLCASTRPQDNQPQHFGDGTRLSIL.

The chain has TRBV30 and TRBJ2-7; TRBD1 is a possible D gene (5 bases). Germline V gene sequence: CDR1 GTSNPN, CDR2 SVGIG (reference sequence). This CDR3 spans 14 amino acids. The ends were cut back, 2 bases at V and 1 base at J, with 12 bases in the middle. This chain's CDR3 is CAWSKAGHSYEQYF. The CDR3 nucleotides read TGTGCCTGGAGTAAGGCAGGGCATTCCTACGAGCAGTACTTC. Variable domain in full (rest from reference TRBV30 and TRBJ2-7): SQTIHQWPATLVQPVGSPLSLECTVEGTSNPNLYWYRQAAGRGLQLLFYSVGIGQISSEVPQNLSASRPQDRQFILSSKKLLLSDSGFYLCAWSKAGHSYEQYFGPGTRLTVT.

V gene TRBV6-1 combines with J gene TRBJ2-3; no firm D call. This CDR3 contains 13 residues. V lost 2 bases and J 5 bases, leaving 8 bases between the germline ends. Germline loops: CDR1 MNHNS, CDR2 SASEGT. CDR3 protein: CASSERVGDTQYF. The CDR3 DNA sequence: TGTGCCAGCAGTGAAAGAGTCGGAGATACGCAGTATTTT.

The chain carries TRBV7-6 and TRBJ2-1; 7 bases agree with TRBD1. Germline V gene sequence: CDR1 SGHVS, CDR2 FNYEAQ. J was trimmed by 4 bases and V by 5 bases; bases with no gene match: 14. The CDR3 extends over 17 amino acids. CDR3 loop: CASSLRTGVREYNEQFF. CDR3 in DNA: TGTGCCAGCAGCCTAAGGACAGGAGTCCGAGAGTACAATGAGCAGTTCTTC.

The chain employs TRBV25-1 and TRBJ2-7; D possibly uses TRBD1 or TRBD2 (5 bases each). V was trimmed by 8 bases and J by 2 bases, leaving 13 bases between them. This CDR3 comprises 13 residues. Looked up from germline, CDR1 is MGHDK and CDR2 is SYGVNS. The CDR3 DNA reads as TGTGCCAGCCAGCAGCAGGGACCCTACGAGCAGTACTTC. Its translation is CASQQQGPYEQYF.

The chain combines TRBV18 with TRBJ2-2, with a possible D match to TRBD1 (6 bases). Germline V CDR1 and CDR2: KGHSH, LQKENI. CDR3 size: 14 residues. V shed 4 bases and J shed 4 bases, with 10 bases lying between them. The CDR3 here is CASSLQGGTGELFF. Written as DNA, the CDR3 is TGTGCCAGCTCACTACAGGGCGGCACCGGGGAGCTGTTTTTT.

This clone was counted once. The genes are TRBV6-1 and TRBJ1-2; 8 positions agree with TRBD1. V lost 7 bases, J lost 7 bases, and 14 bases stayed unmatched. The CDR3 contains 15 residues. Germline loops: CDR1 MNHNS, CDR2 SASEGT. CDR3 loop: CASKEVQGVSTGYTF. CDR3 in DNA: TGTGCCAGCAAGGAGGTACAGGGGGTGAGCACTGGCTACACCTTC.

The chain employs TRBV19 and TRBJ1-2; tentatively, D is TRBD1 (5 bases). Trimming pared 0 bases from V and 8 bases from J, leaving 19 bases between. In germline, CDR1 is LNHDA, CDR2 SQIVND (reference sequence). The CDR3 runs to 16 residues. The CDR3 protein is CASSIDLGPGFDGYTF. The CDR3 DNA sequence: TGTGCCAGTAGTATAGATTTGGGACCTGGGTTTGACGGCTACACCTTC.

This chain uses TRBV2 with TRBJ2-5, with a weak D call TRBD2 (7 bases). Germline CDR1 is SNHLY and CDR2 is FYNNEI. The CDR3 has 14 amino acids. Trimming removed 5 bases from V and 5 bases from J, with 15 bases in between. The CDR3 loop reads CASSPRTRGETQYF. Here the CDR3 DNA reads TGTGCCAGCAGTCCTAGGACTAGGGGGGAGACCCAGTACTTC.

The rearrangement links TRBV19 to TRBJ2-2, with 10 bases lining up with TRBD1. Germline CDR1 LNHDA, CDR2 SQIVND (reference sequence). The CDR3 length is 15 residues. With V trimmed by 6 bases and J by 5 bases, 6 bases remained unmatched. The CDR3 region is CASRGQGRLTGELFF. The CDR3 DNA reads TGTGCCAGTAGGGGACAGGGGAGGTTGACCGGGGAGCTGTTTTTT.

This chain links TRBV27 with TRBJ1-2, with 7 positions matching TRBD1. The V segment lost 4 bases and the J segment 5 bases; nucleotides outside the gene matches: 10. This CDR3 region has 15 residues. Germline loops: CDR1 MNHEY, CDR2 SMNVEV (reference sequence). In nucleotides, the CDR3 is TGTGCCAGCAGTTCGGAGGGGGCTATTGCTTATGGCTACACCTTC. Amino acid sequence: CASSSEGAIAYGYTF.

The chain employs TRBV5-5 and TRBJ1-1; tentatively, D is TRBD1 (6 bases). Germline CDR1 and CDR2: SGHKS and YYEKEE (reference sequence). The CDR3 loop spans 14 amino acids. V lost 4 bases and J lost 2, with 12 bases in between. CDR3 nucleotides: TGTGCCAGCAGCCAACAGGGTACTAACACTGAAGCTTTCTTT. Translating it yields CASSQQGTNTEAFF.

This chain's CDR3 is CALEKGYGYTF. The DNA of the CDR3 is TGTGCTCTAGAGAAGGGTTATGGCTACACCTTC. V gene TRBV6-1 combines with J gene TRBJ1-2; D is uncertain. The germline gives CDR1 MNHNS, CDR2 SASEGT. CDR3 size: 11 residues.

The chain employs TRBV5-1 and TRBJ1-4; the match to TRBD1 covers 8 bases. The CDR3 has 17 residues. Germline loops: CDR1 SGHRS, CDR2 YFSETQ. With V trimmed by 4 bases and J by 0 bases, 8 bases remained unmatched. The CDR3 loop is CASSPIMTGATNEKLFF. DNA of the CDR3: TGCGCCAGCAGCCCTATAATGACAGGGGCAACTAATGAAAAACTGTTTTTT.

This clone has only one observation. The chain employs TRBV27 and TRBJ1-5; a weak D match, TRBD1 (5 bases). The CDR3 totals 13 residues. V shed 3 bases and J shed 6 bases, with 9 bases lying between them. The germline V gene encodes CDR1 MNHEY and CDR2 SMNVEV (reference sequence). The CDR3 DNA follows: TGTGCCAGCAGTTTCGGGGGGTCTCAGCCCCAGCATTTT. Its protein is CASSFGGSQPQHF.

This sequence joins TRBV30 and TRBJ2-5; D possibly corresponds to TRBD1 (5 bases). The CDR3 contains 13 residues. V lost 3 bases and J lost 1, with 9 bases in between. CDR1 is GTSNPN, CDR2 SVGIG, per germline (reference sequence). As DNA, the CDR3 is TGTGCCTGGAGGAGACAGATCCAAGAGACCCAGTACTTC. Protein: CAWRRQIQETQYF.

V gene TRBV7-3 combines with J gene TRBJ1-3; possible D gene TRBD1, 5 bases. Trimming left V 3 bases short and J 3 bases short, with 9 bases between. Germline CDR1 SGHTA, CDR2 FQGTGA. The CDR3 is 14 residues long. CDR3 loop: CASSLGGDGNTIYF. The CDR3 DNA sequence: TGTGCCAGCAGCTTGGGAGGGGATGGAAACACCATATATTTT.

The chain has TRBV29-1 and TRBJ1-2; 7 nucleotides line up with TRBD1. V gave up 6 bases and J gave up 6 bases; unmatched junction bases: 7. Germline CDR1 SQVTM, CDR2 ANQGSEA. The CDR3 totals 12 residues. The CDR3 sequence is CSVPDRFDGYTF. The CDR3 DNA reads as TGCAGCGTCCCGGACAGGTTCGATGGCTACACCTTC.

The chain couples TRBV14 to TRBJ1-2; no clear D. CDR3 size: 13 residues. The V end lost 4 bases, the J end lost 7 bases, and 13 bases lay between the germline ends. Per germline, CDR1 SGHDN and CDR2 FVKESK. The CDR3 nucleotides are TGTGCCAGCAGCCGCCTCGTCGAGGGTGGCTACACCTTC. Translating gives CASSRLVEGGYTF.

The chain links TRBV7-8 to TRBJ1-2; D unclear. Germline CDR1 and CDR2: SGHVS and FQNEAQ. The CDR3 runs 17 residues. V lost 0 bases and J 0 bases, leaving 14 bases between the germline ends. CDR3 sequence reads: CASSLAGRANSNYGYTF. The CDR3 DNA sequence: TGTGCCAGCAGCTTAGCGGGGAGGGCCAACTCTAACTATGGCTACACCTTC.